The rows below give T cell receptor beta chains drawn from one sample of a study of shared clonotypes between healthy human individuals. Only in-frame clones appear in the TCRdb table, and some are missing; sequencing was by immunoSEQ multiplex PCR. The sample shows about 380,000 clones, just over 95% of them seen only once. Sequencing input: memory CD8+ T cells sorted from blood. The receptors come from a man in his thirties or forties in good health. Each CDR3 is given with its conserved first and last residue. Fields, in order: clone size, D gene, J gene, V gene, CDR3 DNA, CDR3 protein. A D gene is named only where the DNA matches it firmly. Clone size is not always given. Where it is, it says once, few, many or a class for expanded clones.

>NA|NA|TRBJ1-1|TRBV28
TGTGCCAGCAGCCCCGGGACAATCACTGAAGCTTTCTTT
CASSPGTITEAFF
>once|TRBD1|TRBJ2-1|TRBV6-1
TGTGCCAGCAGTTGGACAGGCTACAATGAGCAGTTCTTC
CASSWTGYNEQFF
>NA|NA|TRBJ2-2|TRBV18
TGTGCCAGCTCAACGCTGGGGGACGGACTTATTCTAGGGGAGCTGTTTTTT
CASSTLGDGLILGELFF
>once|NA|TRBJ2-7|TRBV10-3
TGTGCCATCAAGGCCTCCGGGGACTACGAGCAGTACTTC
CAIKASGDYEQYF
>NA|NA|TRBJ2-7|TRBV20-1
TGCAGTGCTAGAGACAGGGCCGAGCAGTACTTC
CSARDRAEQYF
>NA|NA|TRBJ1-4|TRBV27
TGTGCCAGCAGTTGGGGGAGGGAAAGCGAAAAACTGTTTTTT
CASSWGRESEKLFF
>NA|TRBD1|TRBJ1-4|TRBV29-1
TGCAGCGTCCAGGGGGACAGTGAAAAACTGTTTTTT
CSVQGDSEKLFF
>NA|TRBD2|TRBJ2-7|TRBV5-3
TGTGCCAGAAGCTTGAAGACGGGAGGTTCCTACGAGCAGTACTTC
CARSLKTGGSYEQYF
>NA|TRBD2|TRBJ2-1|TRBV5-1
TGCGCCAGCAGTTATACTAGCGGGCCATCCTACAATGAGCAGTTCTTC
CASSYTSGPSYNEQFF
>NA|NA|TRBJ2-1|TRBV6-1
TGTGCCAGCAGTGATGGGAGCCCTGACAATGAGCAGTTCTTC
CASSDGSPDNEQFF
>NA|NA|TRBJ2-6|TRBV28
TGTGCCACCAGCAGTGAAACGGTCGCTGGGGCCAACGTCCTGACTTTC
CATSSETVAGANVLTF
>NA|TRBD1|TRBJ2-7|TRBV11-2
TGTGCCAGCAGCTTAGCTCCAGGGGGCGTTTACGAGCAGTACTTC
CASSLAPGGVYEQYF
>NA|TRBD1|TRBJ1-1|TRBV15
TGTGCCACCAGCAGTTCGCGTGTGACAGGGGCTTTCTTT
CATSSSRVTGAFF
>NA|NA|TRBJ2-1|TRBV7-3
TGTGCCAGCAGCTTAGTAGGTGAGAAACAGTTCTTC
CASSLVGEKQFF
>NA|NA|TRBJ2-1|TRBV7-2
TGTGCCAGCAGCTTAGCGCCGGGAGCTAAGGCTGAGCAGTTCTTC
CASSLAPGAKAEQFF
>NA|NA|TRBJ2-5|TRBV28
TGTGCCAGCAGTTTATCCCTTACCCAAGAGACCCAGTACTTC
CASSLSLTQETQYF
>NA|TRBD2|TRBJ2-7|TRBV5-6
TGTGCCAGCAGCTTGCTGGGAGGGCCGGGTCACGAGCAGTACTTC
CASSLLGGPGHEQYF
>NA|NA|TRBJ2-1|TRBV5-3
TGTGCCAGAAGCTTGCTTAGCTGGGGTACAATGAAGCAGTTCTTC
CARSLLSWGTMKQFF
>few|NA|TRBJ1-1|TRBV20-1
TGCAGTGCTCCCCGCCTCTTTGAAGCTTTCTTT
CSAPRLFEAFF
>NA|NA|TRBJ2-1|TRBV30
TGTGCCTGGAGCCTGAGCTCCTACAATGAGCAGTTCTTC
CAWSLSSYNEQFF
>NA|NA|TRBJ2-1|TRBV2
TGTGCCAGCAGTCGTGAGTCCTACAATGAGCAGTTCTTC
CASSRESYNEQFF
>NA|TRBD2|TRBJ2-1|TRBV4-2
TGTGCCAGCAGCCTACTAGCGGGAGGGAGTGAGCAGTTCTTC
CASSLLAGGSEQFF
>NA|NA|TRBJ2-1|TRBV29-1
TGCAGCGTTGAAGATGTGGGGAGCTCCTACAATGAGCAGTTCTTC
CSVEDVGSSYNEQFF
>NA|NA|TRBJ1-2|TRBV10-3
TGTGCCATCAGTGAGCCATTTATCACGGCGGGGGGCTACACCTTC
CAISEPFITAGGYTF
>NA|NA|TRBJ1-2|TRBV19
TGTGCCAGTAGTCATATCGCCGCTAACTATGGCTACACCTTC
CASSHIAANYGYTF
>NA|NA|TRBJ1-5|TRBV6-1
TGTGCCAGCAGTGACAGGAGCAATCAGCCCCAGCATTTT
CASSDRSNQPQHF
>NA|NA|TRBJ2-5|TRBV5-1
TGCGCCAGTTGGACAGGCGGGAAAGAGACCCAGTACTTC
CASWTGGKETQYF
>NA|TRBD2|TRBJ2-1|TRBV7-6
TGTGCCAGCAGCCGACTGACTAGCGGGAGCCTAAGCTCCTACAATGAGCAGTTCTTC
CASSRLTSGSLSSYNEQFF
>NA|TRBD2|TRBJ2-2|TRBV5-4
TGTGCCAGCAGCTTAGCGGGAGCGAACACCGGGGAGCTGTTTTTT
CASSLAGANTGELFF
>NA|TRBD2|TRBJ2-3|TRBV10-3
TGTGCCATCAGTGATAACGGGAGGGCCGGAGATACGCAGTATTTT
CAISDNGRAGDTQYF
>once|NA|TRBJ2-1|TRBV7-6
TGTGCCAGCAGCTTAAAACTAGGTTACAATGAGCAGTTCTTC
CASSLKLGYNEQFF
>NA|NA|TRBJ2-7|TRBV6-6
TGTGCCAGCAGTACCTCGGGGGCCCACGAGCAGTACTTC
CASSTSGAHEQYF
>NA|TRBD1|TRBJ1-1|TRBV29-1
TGCAGCGGGGACAGACTGAACACTGAAGCTTTCTTT
CSGDRLNTEAFF
>NA|NA|TRBJ2-7|TRBV7-9
TGTGCCAGTCGGGACGGCCCTTTGGACGAGCAGTACTTC
CASRDGPLDEQYF
>NA|TRBD1|TRBJ2-3|TRBV28
TGTGCCAGCAGTTGGGGACAGGGGAGGACCCTTAGCAATCAGCCCCAGTATTTT
CASSWGQGRTLSNQPQYF
>NA|NA|TRBJ1-2|TRBV6-5
TGTGCCAGCAGTTATTCCAACAGGGTTACCTATGGCTACACCTTC
CASSYSNRVTYGYTF
>NA|TRBD1|TRBJ2-7|TRBV27
TGTGCCAGCAGTCCCGGGACAGGGGGCTACGAGCAGTACTTC
CASSPGTGGYEQYF
>NA|NA|TRBJ2-7|TRBV5-1
TGCGCCAGCAGCTTGGACCCGAAAGTGGGGGTAGGGGGAGAGCAGTACTTC
CASSLDPKVGVGGEQYF
>NA|NA|TRBJ2-3|TRBV28
TGTGCCAGCAGTACTAGCACAGATACGCAGTATTTT
CASSTSTDTQYF
>NA|TRBD2|TRBJ2-3|TRBV6-5
TGTGCCAGCAGTTACTCGGGGGGGACGCCCACAGATACGCAGTATTTT
CASSYSGGTPTDTQYF
>NA|NA|TRBJ2-5|TRBV10-2
TGCGCCAGCAGTGAGTCCCGTGGTAGGGAGACCCAGTACTTC
CASSESRGRETQYF
>NA|TRBD1|TRBJ1-2|TRBV5-1
TGCGCCAGCAGCACCGGACAGGGTTCCTATGGCTACACCTTC
CASSTGQGSYGYTF
>NA|TRBD2|TRBJ2-2|TRBV27
TGTGCCAGCAGTTTTTTAGCGGGAGGGCCATCCACCGGGGAGCTGTTTTTT
CASSFLAGGPSTGELFF
>NA|TRBD2|TRBJ2-3|TRBV5-1
TGCGCCAGCAGGCGGGGGACTCCCACAGATACGCAGTATTTT
CASRRGTPTDTQYF
>NA|TRBD2|TRBJ2-5|TRBV18
TGTGCCAGCGCGACTAGCGGGATAATACAAGAGACCCAGTACTTC
CASATSGIIQETQYF